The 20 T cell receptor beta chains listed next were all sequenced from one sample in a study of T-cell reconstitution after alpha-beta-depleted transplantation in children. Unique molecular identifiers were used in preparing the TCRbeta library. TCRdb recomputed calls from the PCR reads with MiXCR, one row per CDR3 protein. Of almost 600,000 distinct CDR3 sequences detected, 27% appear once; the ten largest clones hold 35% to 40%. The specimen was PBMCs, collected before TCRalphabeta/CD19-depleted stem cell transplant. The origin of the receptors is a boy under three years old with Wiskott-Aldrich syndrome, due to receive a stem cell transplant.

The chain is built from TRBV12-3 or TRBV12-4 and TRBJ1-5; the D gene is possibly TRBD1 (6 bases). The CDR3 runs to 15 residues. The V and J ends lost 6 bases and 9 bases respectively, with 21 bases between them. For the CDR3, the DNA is TGTGCCAGCAGCCTCAAGACAGGTCGTGGTTTGCCCCAGCATTTT. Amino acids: CASSLKTGRGLPQHF.

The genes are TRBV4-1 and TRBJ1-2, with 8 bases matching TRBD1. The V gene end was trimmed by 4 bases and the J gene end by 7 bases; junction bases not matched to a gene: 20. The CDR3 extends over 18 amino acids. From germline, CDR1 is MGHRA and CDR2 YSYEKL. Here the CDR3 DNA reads TGCGCCAGCAGCCCCTGGGCCCCGAGTAACGGACAGGGCGGTGGCTACACCTTC. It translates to CASSPWAPSNGQGGGYTF.

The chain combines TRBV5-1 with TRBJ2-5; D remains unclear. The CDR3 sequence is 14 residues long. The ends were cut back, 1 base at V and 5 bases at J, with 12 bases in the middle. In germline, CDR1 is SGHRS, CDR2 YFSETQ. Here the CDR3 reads CASSLMVVGETQYF. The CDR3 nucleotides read TGCGCCAGCAGCTTGATGGTCGTGGGGGAGACCCAGTACTTC.

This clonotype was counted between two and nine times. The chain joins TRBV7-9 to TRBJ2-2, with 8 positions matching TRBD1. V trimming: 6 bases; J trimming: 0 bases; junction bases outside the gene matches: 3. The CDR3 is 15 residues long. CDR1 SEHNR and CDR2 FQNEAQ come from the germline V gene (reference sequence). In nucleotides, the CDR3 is TGTGCCAGCAGTCCGGACAGGGCGAACACCGGGGAGCTGTTTTTT. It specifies CASSPDRANTGELFF.

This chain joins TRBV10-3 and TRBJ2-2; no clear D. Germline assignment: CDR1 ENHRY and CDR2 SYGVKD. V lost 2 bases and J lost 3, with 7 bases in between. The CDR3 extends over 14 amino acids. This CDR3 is CAISEGWDTGELFF. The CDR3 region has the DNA TGTGCCATCAGTGAGGGGTGGGACACCGGGGAGCTGTTTTTT.

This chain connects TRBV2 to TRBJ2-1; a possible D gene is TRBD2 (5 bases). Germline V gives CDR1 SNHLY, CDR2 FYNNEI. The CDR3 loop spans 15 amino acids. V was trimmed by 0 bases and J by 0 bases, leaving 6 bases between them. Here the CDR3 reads CASSEAGSSYNEQFF. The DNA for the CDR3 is TGTGCCAGCAGTGAAGCAGGGAGCTCCTACAATGAGCAGTTCTTC.

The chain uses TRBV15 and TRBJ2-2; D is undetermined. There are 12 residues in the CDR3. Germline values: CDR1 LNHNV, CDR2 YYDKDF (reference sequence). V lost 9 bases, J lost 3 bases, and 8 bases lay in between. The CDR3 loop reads CATSRYTGELFF. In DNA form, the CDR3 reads TGTGCCACTTCCAGGTACACCGGGGAGCTGTTTTTT.

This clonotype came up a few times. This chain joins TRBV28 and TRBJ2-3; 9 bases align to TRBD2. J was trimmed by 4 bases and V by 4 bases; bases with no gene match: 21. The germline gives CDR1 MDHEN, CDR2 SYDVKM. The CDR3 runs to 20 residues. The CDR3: CASSSFAGPSGTPEADTQYF. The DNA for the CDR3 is TGTGCCAGCAGTTCCTTCGCGGGTCCTAGCGGGACTCCCGAGGCAGATACGCAGTATTTT.

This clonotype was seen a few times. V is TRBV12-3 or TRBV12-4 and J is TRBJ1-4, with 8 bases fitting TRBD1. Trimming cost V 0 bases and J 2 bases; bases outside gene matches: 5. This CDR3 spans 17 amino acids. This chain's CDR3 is CASSLAGTGGTNEKLFF. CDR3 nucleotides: TGTGCCAGCAGTTTAGCCGGAACAGGGGGTACTAATGAAAAACTGTTTTTT.

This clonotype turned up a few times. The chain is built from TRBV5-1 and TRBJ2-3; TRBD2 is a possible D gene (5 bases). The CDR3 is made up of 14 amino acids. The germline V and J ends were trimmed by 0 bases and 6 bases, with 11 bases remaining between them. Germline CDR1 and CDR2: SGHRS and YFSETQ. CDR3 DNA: TGCGCCAGCAGCTTGGAACTAGTCAGGGATACGCAGTATTTT. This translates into CASSLELVRDTQYF.

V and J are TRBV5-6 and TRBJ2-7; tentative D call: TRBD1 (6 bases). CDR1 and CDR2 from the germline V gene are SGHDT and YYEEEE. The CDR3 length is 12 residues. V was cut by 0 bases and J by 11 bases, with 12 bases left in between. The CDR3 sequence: CASSLDRVGEYF. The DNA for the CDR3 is TGTGCCAGCAGCTTGGACAGGGTTGGGGAGTACTTC.

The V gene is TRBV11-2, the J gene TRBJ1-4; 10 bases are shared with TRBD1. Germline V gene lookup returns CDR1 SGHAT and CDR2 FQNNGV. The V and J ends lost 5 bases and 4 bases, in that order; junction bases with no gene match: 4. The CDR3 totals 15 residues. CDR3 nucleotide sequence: TGTGCCAGCAGCAACCGGGACAGGGGTAATGAAAAACTGTTTTTT. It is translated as CASSNRDRGNEKLFF.

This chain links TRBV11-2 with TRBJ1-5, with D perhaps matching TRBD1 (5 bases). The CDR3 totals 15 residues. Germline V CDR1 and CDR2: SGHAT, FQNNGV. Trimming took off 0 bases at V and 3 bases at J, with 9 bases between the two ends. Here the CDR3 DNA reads TGTGCCAGCAGCTTAGATGGGGGTTACAATCAGCCCCAGCATTTT. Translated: CASSLDGGYNQPQHF.

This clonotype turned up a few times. The CDR3 DNA reads as TGTGCCAGCAGTTTATCCGGGTGGCACAATGAGCAGTTCTTC. Amino acids: CASSLSGWHNEQFF. The gene calls are TRBV27 and TRBJ2-1; D remains unclear. V was clipped by 0 bases and J by 5 bases, with 8 bases between them. In germline, CDR1 is MNHEY, CDR2 SMNVEV (reference sequence). CDR3 size: 14 residues.

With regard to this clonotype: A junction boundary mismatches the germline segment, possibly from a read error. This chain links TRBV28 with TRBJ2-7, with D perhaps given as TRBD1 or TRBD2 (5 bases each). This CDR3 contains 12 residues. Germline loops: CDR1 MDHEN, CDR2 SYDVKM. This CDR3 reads CASSPGPWDPRF. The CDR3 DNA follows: TGTGCCAGCAGCCCAGGACCGTGGGACCCCCGGTTC.

CDR3 nucleotides: TGCAGTGCTTCGAGCACAGGGGGGGCCCTTTCTCAGTACTTC. It specifies CSASSTGGALSQYF. This rearrangement joins TRBV20-1 to TRBJ2-5; the D gene is possibly TRBD1 (8 bases). This CDR3 spans 14 amino acids. V was shortened by 5 bases and J by 11 bases, with 24 bases between the two germline ends. Germline CDR1 reads DFQATT; CDR2 reads SNEGSKA (reference sequence).

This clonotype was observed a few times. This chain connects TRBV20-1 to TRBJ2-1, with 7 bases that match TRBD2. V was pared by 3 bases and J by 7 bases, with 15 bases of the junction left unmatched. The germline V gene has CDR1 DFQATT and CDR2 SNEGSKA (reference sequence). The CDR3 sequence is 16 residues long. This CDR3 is CSARICGSQVGNEQFF. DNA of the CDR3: TGCAGTGCTAGGATTTGCGGGAGCCAGGTTGGGAATGAGCAGTTCTTC.

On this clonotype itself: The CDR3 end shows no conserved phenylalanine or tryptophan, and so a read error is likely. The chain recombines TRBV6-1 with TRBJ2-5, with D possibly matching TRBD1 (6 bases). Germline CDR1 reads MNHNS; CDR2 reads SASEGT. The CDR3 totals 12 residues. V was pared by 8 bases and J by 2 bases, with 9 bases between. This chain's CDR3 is CASQDRQETQYS. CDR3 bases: TGTGCCAGCCAGGACAGACAAGAGACCCAGTACTCC.

In DNA, the CDR3 is TGTGCCAGCAGTGAGGCGGTAGCGGGACCTATTGTGAATGAGCAGTTCTTC. This gives the protein CASSEAVAGPIVNEQFF. The chain couples TRBV6-1 to TRBJ2-1; 8 bases fit TRBD2. Trimming took 3 bases from V and 7 from J; bases not matched to a gene: 14. Germline CDR1 reads MNHNS; CDR2 reads SASEGT. The CDR3 runs to 17 residues.

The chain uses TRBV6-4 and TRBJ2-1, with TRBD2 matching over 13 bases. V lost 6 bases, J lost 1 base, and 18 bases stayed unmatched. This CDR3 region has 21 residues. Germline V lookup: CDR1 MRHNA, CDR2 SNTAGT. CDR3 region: CASSPLKTGTSGISSYNEQFF. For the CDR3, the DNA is TGTGCCAGCAGCCCTCTAAAGACTGGGACTAGCGGGATAAGTTCCTACAATGAGCAGTTCTTC.